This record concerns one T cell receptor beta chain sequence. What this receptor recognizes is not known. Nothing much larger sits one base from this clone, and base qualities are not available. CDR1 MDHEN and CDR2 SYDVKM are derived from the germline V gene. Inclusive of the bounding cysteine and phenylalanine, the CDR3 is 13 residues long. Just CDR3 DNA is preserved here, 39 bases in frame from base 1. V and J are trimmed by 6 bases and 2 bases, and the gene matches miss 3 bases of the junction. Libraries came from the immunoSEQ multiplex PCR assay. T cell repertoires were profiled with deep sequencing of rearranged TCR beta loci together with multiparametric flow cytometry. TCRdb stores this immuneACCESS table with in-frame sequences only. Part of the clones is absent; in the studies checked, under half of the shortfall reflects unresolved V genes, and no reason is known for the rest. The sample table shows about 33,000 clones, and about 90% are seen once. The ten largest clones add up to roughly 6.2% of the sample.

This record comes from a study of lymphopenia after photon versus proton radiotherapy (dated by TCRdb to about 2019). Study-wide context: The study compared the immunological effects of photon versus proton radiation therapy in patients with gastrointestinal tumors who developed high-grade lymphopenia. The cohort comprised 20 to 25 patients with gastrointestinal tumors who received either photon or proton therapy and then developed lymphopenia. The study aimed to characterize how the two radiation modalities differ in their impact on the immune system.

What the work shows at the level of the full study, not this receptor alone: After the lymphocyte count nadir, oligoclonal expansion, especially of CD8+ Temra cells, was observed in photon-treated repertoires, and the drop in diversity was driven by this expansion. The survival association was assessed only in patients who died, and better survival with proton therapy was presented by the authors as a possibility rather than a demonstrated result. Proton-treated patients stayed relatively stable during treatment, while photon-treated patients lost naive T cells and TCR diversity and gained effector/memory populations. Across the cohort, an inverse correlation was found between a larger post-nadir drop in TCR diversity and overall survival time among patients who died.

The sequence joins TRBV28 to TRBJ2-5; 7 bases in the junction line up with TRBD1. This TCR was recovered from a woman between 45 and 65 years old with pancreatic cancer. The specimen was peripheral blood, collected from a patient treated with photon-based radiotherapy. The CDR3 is CASRIQGQETQYF. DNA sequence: TGTGCCAGCAGGATACAGGGGCAAGAGACCCAGTACTTC.